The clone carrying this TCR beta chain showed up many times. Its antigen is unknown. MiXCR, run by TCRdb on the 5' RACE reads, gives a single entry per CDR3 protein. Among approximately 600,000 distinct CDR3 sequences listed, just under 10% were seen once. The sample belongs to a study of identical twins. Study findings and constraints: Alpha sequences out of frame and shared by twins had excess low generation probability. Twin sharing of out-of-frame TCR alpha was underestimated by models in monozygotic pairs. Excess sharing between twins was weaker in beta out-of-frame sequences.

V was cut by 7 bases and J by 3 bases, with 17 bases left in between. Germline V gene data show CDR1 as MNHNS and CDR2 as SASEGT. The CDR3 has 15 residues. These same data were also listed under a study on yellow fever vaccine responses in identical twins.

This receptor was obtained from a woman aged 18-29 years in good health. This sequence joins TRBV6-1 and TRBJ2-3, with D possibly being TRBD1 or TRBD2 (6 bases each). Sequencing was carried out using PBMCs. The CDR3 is CASTLMGGGTDTQYF. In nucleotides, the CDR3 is TGTGCCAGCACCCTGATGGGGGGCGGGACAGATACGCAGTATTTT.